This TCR beta chain is drawn from a study of T-cell memory formation after mild COVID-19 (dated by TCRdb to about 2021). The study in broad terms: TCR sequence clusters from the two donors were largely donor specific. The cohort comprised two young, previously healthy adult volunteers, one female and one male. T-cell clones expanding and contracting after mild COVID-19 in a couple of donors were tracked by longitudinal TCRalpha and TCRbeta repertoire sequencing.

PBMCs were isolated by Ficoll-Paque density gradient centrifugation. The CDR3, cysteine through phenylalanine, is 13 amino acids long. CDR3 DNA only is kept here, 39 bases in frame from base 1. CDR1 and CDR2 were assigned from the germline V gene as SGHAT and FQNNGV. Trimming removed 6 bases from V and 8 bases from J, leaving 11 bases between the germline ends. This clonotype was counted a few times. Its antigen target is currently unknown. There are no base qualities to consult, and no much larger clone falls within one base. Instrument used: Illumina NovaSeq 6000. TCRalpha and TCRbeta cDNA libraries were built by 5'RACE with constant-segment primers, adding sample barcodes and unique molecular identifiers. RNA was extracted from every sample with Trizol reagent. The libraries were amplified in two PCR steps, and the second step added a second sample barcode and Illumina TruSeq adapters. Libraries were sequenced on an Illumina NovaSeq with 2 x 150 bp paired-end reads. The authors processed their data as follows. Reads were demultiplexed and collapsed into UMI-guided consensus sequences with migec v1.2.7. Using mixcr v2.1.11, UMI consensuses were aligned to TRA and TRB V and J templates and then assembled into clonotypes. A clonotype was counted as expanded or contracted only if both edgeR and NoisET called the change significant, with noise models trained on biological replicates. For edgeR calls, the cutoffs were a false discovery rate-adjusted p below 0.01 and a log2 fold-change threshold of 1. PCA with hierarchical clustering of max-normalized trajectories of the 1000 most abundant clonotypes was used as exploratory dynamics analysis. Separately sequenced CD4+ and CD8+ repertoires were used to assign a CD4 or CD8 phenotype to each responding clone. TCRdb cleaned the public reads at Q25 with fastp, built clones with MiXCR and kept in-frame beta chains. Entries are consolidated by CDR3 protein sequence, retaining the most common genes and DNA. For this entry, the V and J calls and clone size follow TCRdb and not the study's own pipeline. The sample table contains 92,000 or so distinct CDR3 sequences; only one count was recorded for about 13% of them. Of the sample, about a quarter is held by the ten largest clones.

Beyond this particular receptor, the publication reports: The detection of some responding clones in pre-infection memory suggests that pre-existing cross-reactive memory T cells joined the SARS-CoV-2 response. Whether the second-wave clones peaking on day 37 were SARS-CoV-2 specific was not confirmed. Clones contracting from day 15 to 85 had balanced CD4/CD8 phenotypes, while a second wave expanding from day 15 to 37 was biased towards CD4+. The study covered only two mild cases, and larger cohorts including severe cases with pre-infection samples were considered necessary. Contracting CD4+ clones appeared mostly in the CM and EM memory subsets, whereas CD8+ clones were enriched in EMRA.

The receptor comes from an adult woman who had mild COVID-19 (a few samples of this study predate the infection). The sample titles of this study are shuffled in the database, so cell type and time point are left out; the donor was told from shared clones. This chain is built from TRBV11-2 and TRBJ1-6; no D gene is confidently identified. Sequenced material: PBMCs or a T cell subset sorted from them (not recorded which). CDR3 reads: CASRETGDSPLHF. The bases read TGTGCCAGCAGAGAAACTGGTGATTCACCCCTCCACTTT.